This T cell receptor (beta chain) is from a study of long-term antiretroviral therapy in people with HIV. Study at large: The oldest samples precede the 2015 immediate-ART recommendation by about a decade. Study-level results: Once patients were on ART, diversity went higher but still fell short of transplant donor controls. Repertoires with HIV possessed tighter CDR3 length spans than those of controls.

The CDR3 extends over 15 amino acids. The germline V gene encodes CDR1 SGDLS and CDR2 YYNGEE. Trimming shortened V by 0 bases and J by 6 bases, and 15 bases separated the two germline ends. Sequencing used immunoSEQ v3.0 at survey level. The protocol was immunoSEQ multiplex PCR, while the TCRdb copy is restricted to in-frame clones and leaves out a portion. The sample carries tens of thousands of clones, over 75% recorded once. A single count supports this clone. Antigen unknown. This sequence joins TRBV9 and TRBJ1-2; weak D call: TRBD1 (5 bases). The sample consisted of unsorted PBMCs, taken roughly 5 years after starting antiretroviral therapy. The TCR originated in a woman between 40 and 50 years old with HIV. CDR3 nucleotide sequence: TGTGCCAGCAGCGTAGATGGGGCCCTGGGGGATGGCTACACCTTC. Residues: CASSVDGALGDGYTF.